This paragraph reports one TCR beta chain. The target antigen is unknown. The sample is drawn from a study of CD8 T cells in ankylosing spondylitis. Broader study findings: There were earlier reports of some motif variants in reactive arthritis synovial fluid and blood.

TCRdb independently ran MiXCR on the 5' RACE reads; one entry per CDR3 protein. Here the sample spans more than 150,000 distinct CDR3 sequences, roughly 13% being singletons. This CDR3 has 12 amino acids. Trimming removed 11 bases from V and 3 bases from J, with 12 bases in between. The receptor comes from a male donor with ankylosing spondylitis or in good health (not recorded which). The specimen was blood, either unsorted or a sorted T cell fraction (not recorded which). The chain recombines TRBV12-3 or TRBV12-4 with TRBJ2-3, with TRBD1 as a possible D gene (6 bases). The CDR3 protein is CAGGFDTDTQYF. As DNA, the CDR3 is TGTGCCGGGGGCTTTGATACAGATACGCAGTATTTT.